This T cell receptor beta chain derives from a study of blood T cells in healthy people across ages. On the study more broadly: Template switching caught about one barcoded beta molecule for each two T cells.

The germline gives CDR1 SGHRS, CDR2 YFSETQ. CDR3 length: 16 residues. Trimming shortened V by 4 bases and J by 1 base, and 17 bases separated the two germline ends. This clonotype was seen a few times. Its antigen is not identified. The use of a sample-barcoded 5' primer and a J-beta primer mix characterized a second PCR of 7 to 11 cycles. Each cDNA molecule, via a template-switch adaptor with 12 random nucleotides, was tagged. TCRdb fed the 5' RACE reads into MiXCR, producing one record per CDR3 protein. This sample carries around 320,000 distinct CDR3 sequences, 27% of them seen once, and the ten largest clones take roughly 30%. Findings of the study overall: With age, beta diversity per million T cells declined roughly linearly, significantly by approximately 40.

Every participating donor contributed about 10 milliliters of peripheral blood through a draw. The receptor comes from a woman aged 70 to 79 in good health. This chain joins TRBV5-1 and TRBJ2-5; D call uncertain. The specimen was blood. CDR3 residues: CASSPLDGLGQETQYF. The CDR3 DNA sequence: TGCGCCAGCAGCCCCCTAGACGGGCTAGGCCAAGAGACCCAGTACTTC.